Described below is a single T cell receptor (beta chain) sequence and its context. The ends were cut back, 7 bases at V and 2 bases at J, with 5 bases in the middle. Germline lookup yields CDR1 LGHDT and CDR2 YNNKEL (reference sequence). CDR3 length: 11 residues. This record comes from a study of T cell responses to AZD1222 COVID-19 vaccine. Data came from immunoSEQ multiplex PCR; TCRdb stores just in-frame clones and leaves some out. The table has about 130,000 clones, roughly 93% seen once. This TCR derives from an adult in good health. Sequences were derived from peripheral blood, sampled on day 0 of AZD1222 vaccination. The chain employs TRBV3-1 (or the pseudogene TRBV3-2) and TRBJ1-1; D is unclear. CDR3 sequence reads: CASKGNTEAFF. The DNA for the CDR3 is TGTGCCAGCAAGGGCAACACTGAAGCTTTCTTT.